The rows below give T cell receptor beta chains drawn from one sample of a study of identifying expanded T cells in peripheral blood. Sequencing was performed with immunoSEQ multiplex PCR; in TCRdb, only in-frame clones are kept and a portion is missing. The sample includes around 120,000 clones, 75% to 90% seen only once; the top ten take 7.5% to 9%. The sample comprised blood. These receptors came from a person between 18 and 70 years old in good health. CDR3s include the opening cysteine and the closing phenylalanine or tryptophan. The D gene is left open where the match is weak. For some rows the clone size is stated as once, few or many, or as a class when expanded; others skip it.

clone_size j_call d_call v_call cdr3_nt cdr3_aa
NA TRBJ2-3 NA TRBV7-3 TGTGCCAGCAGCCAGGACTGGGGCGCGCAGTATTTT CASSQDWGAQYF
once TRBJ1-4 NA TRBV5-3 TGTGCCAGAAGCTTCCGGACAACCCAGCCTACGGAAAAACTGTTTTTT CARSFRTTQPTEKLFF
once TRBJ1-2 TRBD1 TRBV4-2 TGTGCCAGCAGCTTAGAGGCAGGGGGCGCGGATGGCTACACCTTC CASSLEAGGADGYTF
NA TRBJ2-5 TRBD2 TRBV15 TGTGCCACCAGCAGAGCGACTAGCGGGGCTCGGAGAGAGACCCAGTACTTC CATSRATSGARRETQYF
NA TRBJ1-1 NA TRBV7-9 TGTGCCAGCAGCGGCGATAGGGCAGGGAGAACTGAAGCTTTCTTT CASSGDRAGRTEAFF
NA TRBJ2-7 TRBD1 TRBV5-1 TGCGCCAGCAGCTACCGGGACAGGGGGTACGAGCAGTACTTC CASSYRDRGYEQYF
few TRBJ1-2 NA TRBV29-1 TGCAGCGTTGAAGCGAGGGACACCAACTATGGCTACACCTTC CSVEARDTNYGYTF
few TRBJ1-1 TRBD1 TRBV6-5 TGTGCCAGCAGTACAGGGGGCGACACTGAAGCTTTCTTT CASSTGGDTEAFF
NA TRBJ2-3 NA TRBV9 TGTGCCAGCAGCGCGGATTTAGCGAATTGGGATACGCAGTATTTT CASSADLANWDTQYF
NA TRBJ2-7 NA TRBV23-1 TGCGCCAGCAGTCGTACGGACGGATCCTACGAGCAGTACTTC CASSRTDGSYEQYF
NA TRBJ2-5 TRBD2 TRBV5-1 TGCGCCAGCAGCCCCTCTTACGGGGAGGGAGACGAGACCCAGTACTTC CASSPSYGEGDETQYF
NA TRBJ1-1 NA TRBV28 TGTGCCAGCAGTTTGCGGGGGGCAGCTTTCTTT CASSLRGAAFF
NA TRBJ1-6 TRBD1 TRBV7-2 TGTGCCAGCAGCTTGACAGGGGGTAGTCTAGAATCACCCCTCCACTTT CASSLTGGSLESPLHF